These 27 T cell receptor beta chains were sequenced from one sample in a study of OX40 agonist ivuxolimab in advanced cancers. Produced via immunoSEQ multiplex PCR; TCRdb's table is partial and in-frame only. Here the sample spans about 77,000 clones, around 85% being singletons. This specimen consisted of CD4+ or CD8+ T cells sorted from blood, obtained in a trial of the OX40 agonist ivuxolimab. These TCRs come from an adult with an advanced solid tumor such as melanoma, head and neck, liver or kidney cancer.

This clone was seen just once. The chain carries TRBV7-3 and TRBJ2-1; TRBD1 agrees at 7 bases. V was clipped by 4 bases and J by 4 bases; unmatched bases: 7. Germline V gene data show CDR1 as SGHTA and CDR2 as FQGTGA. The CDR3 covers 15 residues. The CDR3 is CASSSPTGPYNEQFF. In nucleotides, the CDR3 is TGTGCCAGCAGCTCCCCGACAGGGCCTTACAATGAGCAGTTCTTC.

The J gene is TRBJ2-2, the V gene TRBV19, with 8 bases aligning to TRBD1. The V segment lost 8 bases and the J segment 5 bases; nucleotides outside the gene matches: 10. The CDR3 covers 15 residues. The germline gives CDR1 LNHDA, CDR2 SQIVND (reference sequence). The CDR3 region is CASLQGGFGTGELFF. The CDR3, as DNA: TGTGCCAGTTTACAGGGGGGTTTCGGTACCGGGGAGCTGTTTTTT.

The chain joins TRBV29-1 to TRBJ2-7, with 9 bases lining up with TRBD1. Germline V gene data show CDR1 as SQVTM and CDR2 as ANQGSEA. CDR3 size: 13 residues. V gave up 5 bases and J gave up 3 bases; unmatched junction bases: 5. The CDR3 loop reads CSVKGQGDYEQYF. The CDR3 nucleotides read TGCAGCGTTAAGGGACAGGGTGACTACGAGCAGTACTTC.

CDR3 nucleotides: TGTGCCAGCAGCCCCCCCGGGGGGAACAACGAGCAGTACTTC. Its protein product is CASSPPGGNNEQYF. The chain is built from TRBV7-9 and TRBJ2-7, with 7 bases fitting TRBD2. The CDR3 loop spans 14 amino acids. Germline lookup yields CDR1 SEHNR and CDR2 FQNEAQ (reference sequence). J was trimmed by 5 bases and V by 5 bases; bases with no gene match: 9.

The rearrangement uses TRBV5-8 and TRBJ1-2; D unclear. CDR1 is SGHTS and CDR2 is YDEGEE in the germline V gene. This CDR3 spans 13 amino acids. V lost 2 bases, J lost 0 bases, and 5 bases lay in between. CDR3 amino acids: CASSLRPNYGYTF. The CDR3, as DNA: TGTGCCAGCAGCTTACGCCCTAACTATGGCTACACCTTC. Supplemented by reference TRBV5-8 and TRBJ1-2, the full variable domain reads EAGVTQSPTHLIKTRGQQATLRCSPISGHTSVYWYQQALGLGLQFLLWYDEGEERNRGNFPPRFSGRQFPNYSSELNVNALELEDSALYLCASSLRPNYGYTFGSGTRLTVV.

CDR3 bases: TGTGCCAGCAGCTCCGACATCCTTTTTTCCTACGAGCAGTACTTC. It yields the protein CASSSDILFSYEQYF. The V gene is TRBV7-9, the J gene TRBJ2-7; D not certain. The CDR3 is 15 amino acids. V was pared by 4 bases and J by 1 base, with 14 bases between. Germline V gene sequence: CDR1 SEHNR, CDR2 FQNEAQ (reference sequence).

The chain employs TRBV7-6 and TRBJ2-5; 10 nucleotides agree with TRBD1. The CDR3 spans 16 residues. With 6 bases clipped from V and 5 bases from J, the junction kept 12 bases outside the gene matches. In germline, CDR1 is SGHVS, CDR2 FNYEAQ. CDR3 protein: CASRETGGAVSETQYF. The CDR3 coding sequence is TGTGCCAGCAGGGAGACAGGGGGCGCAGTCAGCGAGACCCAGTACTTC.

This chain connects TRBV19 to TRBJ2-1; TRBD2 matches at 10 bases. CDR3 size: 15 residues. J gave up 2 bases and V 4 bases, and 2 bases lay outside the gene matches. Per the germline V gene, CDR1 is LNHDA and CDR2 is SQIVND (reference sequence). Written as DNA, the CDR3 is TGTGCCAGTAGTACCGGACTAGCGGCCTACAATGAGCAGTTCTTC. This encodes CASSTGLAAYNEQFF.

This sequence joins TRBV29-1 and TRBJ2-7, with 8 bases lining up with TRBD2. This CDR3 comprises 14 residues. V gave up 4 bases and J gave up 4 bases; unmatched junction bases: 9. The germline V gene has CDR1 SQVTM and CDR2 ANQGSEA. The CDR3 DNA reads as TGCAGCGTTGGGCGCAGGGCGGGGGGATACGAGCAGTACTTC. Translating it yields CSVGRRAGGYEQYF.

This sequence joins TRBV6-1 and TRBJ2-1; TRBD2 is a possible D gene (6 bases). The CDR3 runs to 15 residues. Trimming cost V 3 bases and J 0 bases, with 9 bases left between them. Germline-derived CDR1 and CDR2 are MNHNS and SASEGT. The CDR3 reads CASSDIGSSYNEQFF. CDR3 nucleotides: TGTGCCAGCAGTGATATCGGGAGCTCCTACAATGAGCAGTTCTTC.

The genes are TRBV7-8 and TRBJ2-1; 7 nucleotides agree with TRBD1. Germline loops: CDR1 SGHVS, CDR2 FQNEAQ. CDR3 length: 12 amino acids. Trimming removed 5 bases from V and 7 bases from J; junction bases left unmatched: 2. This CDR3 is CASSQDRNEQFF. The CDR3 DNA reads as TGTGCCAGCAGCCAGGACAGGAATGAGCAGTTCTTC.

The J gene is TRBJ2-3, the V gene TRBV28; the D is unclear. This CDR3 is built from 14 residues. The V gene lost 6 bases and the J gene lost 2 bases, with 12 bases spanning the gap. From germline, CDR1 is MDHEN and CDR2 SYDVKM. CDR3 region: CASRNHKYTDTQYF. Written as DNA, the CDR3 is TGTGCCAGCAGGAATCACAAGTACACAGATACGCAGTATTTT.

The chain joins TRBV5-1 to TRBJ2-5; D might be TRBD1 (5 bases). The germline V and J ends were trimmed by 4 bases and 0 bases, with 16 bases remaining between them. The germline CDR1 and CDR2 sequences are SGHRS and YFSETQ. There are 16 residues in the CDR3. The CDR3 DNA reads as TGCGCCAGCAGCCGTGGCCCTCAGGGAAACCAAGAGACCCAGTACTTC. The encoded protein is CASSRGPQGNQETQYF.

CDR3 sequence: CASSDRKGNTEAFF. The CDR3 DNA follows: TGTGCCAGCAGTGACAGAAAGGGGAACACTGAAGCTTTCTTT. This chain links TRBV2 with TRBJ1-1; D ambiguous. The V and J ends lost 3 bases and 1 base respectively, with 9 bases between them. CDR3 length: 14 amino acids. CDR1 and CDR2 (germline): SNHLY, FYNNEI.

V usage is TRBV29-1 and J usage is TRBJ2-1; D is uncertain. This CDR3 is built from 16 residues. The germline V gene encodes CDR1 SQVTM and CDR2 ANQGSEA. The V gene lost 0 bases and the J gene lost 0 bases, with 12 bases spanning the gap. The CDR3 DNA follows: TGCAGCGTTGAAGAAGTCAGTAAGAGCTCCTACAATGAGCAGTTCTTC. This codes for CSVEEVSKSSYNEQFF.

In DNA form, the CDR3 reads TGCGCCAGCAGCCAGGACTATACCTCCCCTGGCTACACCTTC. It yields the protein CASSQDYTSPGYTF. The rearrangement links TRBV4-1 to TRBJ1-2, with no clear D. This CDR3 region has 14 residues. V lost 3 bases and J lost 7, with 15 bases in between. Germline assignment: CDR1 MGHRA and CDR2 YSYEKL.

The rearrangement uses TRBV7-9 and TRBJ1-1; D call uncertain. This CDR3 contains 13 residues. Germline lookup yields CDR1 SEHNR and CDR2 FQNEAQ (reference sequence). V gave up 4 bases and J gave up 6 bases, with 12 bases separating them. The CDR3 DNA is TGTGCCAGCAGCTCCGGCGGGCGACCTGAAGCTTTCTTT. It encodes CASSSGGRPEAFF.

The chain joins TRBV7-3 to TRBJ1-2; TRBD1 might be the D (5 bases). Per the germline V gene, CDR1 is SGHTA and CDR2 is FQGTGA. The V gene lost 5 bases and the J gene lost 5 bases, with 12 bases spanning the gap. The CDR3 length is 13 residues. CDR3 in amino acids: CASSPGQGYGYTF. Here the CDR3 DNA reads TGTGCCAGCAGCCCCGGCCAGGGATATGGCTACACCTTC.

The chain has TRBV11-3 and TRBJ1-5; D gene uncertain. The CDR3 totals 14 residues. Germline loops: CDR1 SGHNT, CDR2 YENEEA. V was trimmed by 1 base and J by 3 bases, leaving 7 bases between them. CDR3 amino acids: CASSLGLDNQPQHF. The CDR3, as DNA: TGTGCCAGCAGCTTAGGGTTGGACAATCAGCCCCAGCATTTT.

This sequence joins TRBV30 and TRBJ1-2, with D unclear. The CDR3 runs to 13 residues. Germline V CDR1 and CDR2: GTSNPN, SVGIG (reference sequence). V was cut by 2 bases and J by 4 bases, with 11 bases left in between. The CDR3 sequence: CAWSTGDLYGYTF. CDR3 DNA: TGTGCCTGGAGTACGGGAGACCTCTATGGCTACACCTTC.

V gene TRBV7-2 combines with J gene TRBJ2-1; D is perhaps TRBD2 (6 bases). The CDR3 runs 17 residues. V lost 1 base, J lost 7 bases, and 20 bases lay in between. Germline loops: CDR1 SGHTA, CDR2 FQGNSA. DNA for the CDR3: TGTGCCAGCAGCTTAGAGGTGGCGGTACCTCGGGGGAATGAGCAGTTCTTC. Its protein is CASSLEVAVPRGNEQFF.

This chain connects TRBV14 to TRBJ2-3; D remains unclear. The CDR3 spans 16 residues. In germline, CDR1 is SGHDN, CDR2 FVKESK. V was cut by 2 bases and J by 3 bases, with 15 bases left in between. The CDR3 bases are TGTGCCAGCAGCCAAAGGCGCGGAGTAGCTACAGATACGCAGTATTTT. Translated, it gives CASSQRRGVATDTQYF.

This sequence joins TRBV18 and TRBJ2-1; D is ambiguous. V lost 9 bases and J 5 bases, leaving 5 bases between the germline ends. The CDR3 sequence is 10 residues long. Per germline, CDR1 KGHSH and CDR2 LQKENI. The CDR3 here is CARSDNEQFF. CDR3 nucleotides: TGTGCCAGGTCCGACAATGAGCAGTTCTTC. Combining the CDR3 with reference TRBV18 and TRBJ2-1 gives the whole variable domain NAGVMQNPRHLVRRRGQEARLRCSPMKGHSHVYWYRQLPEEGLKFMVYLQKENIIDESGMPKERFSAEFPKEGPSILRIQQVVRGDSAAYFCARSDNEQFFGPGTRLTVL.

This chain connects TRBV7-9 to TRBJ2-3, with 7 bases identical to TRBD2. The V segment lost 8 bases and the J segment 4 bases; nucleotides outside the gene matches: 6. The CDR3 loop spans 13 amino acids. Germline-derived CDR1 and CDR2 are SEHNR and FQNEAQ (reference sequence). The CDR3 reads CASPSAGADTQYF. The CDR3 nucleotides are TGTGCCAGCCCGAGTGCGGGAGCAGATACGCAGTATTTT.

V usage is TRBV2 and J usage is TRBJ1-5; D gene ambiguous. Germline V gives CDR1 SNHLY, CDR2 FYNNEI. Trimming shortened V by 7 bases and J by 0 bases, and 16 bases separated the two germline ends. The length of the CDR3 is 16 residues. CDR3 sequence: CASTTGRITSNQPQHF. The CDR3 coding sequence is TGTGCCAGCACAACTGGCCGAATAACTAGCAATCAGCCCCAGCATTTT.

V usage is TRBV14 and J usage is TRBJ1-4; 7 bases map to TRBD1. CDR3 size: 14 residues. V was clipped by 4 bases and J by 5 bases; unmatched bases: 4. Germline V gene sequence: CDR1 SGHDN, CDR2 FVKESK. CDR3 DNA sequence: TGTGCCAGCAGCCCGGGACAGATAAATGAAAAACTGTTTTTT. Translating gives CASSPGQINEKLFF.

The chain has TRBV19 and TRBJ1-1; 8 bases match TRBD1. The CDR3 sequence is 13 residues long. CDR1 is LNHDA, CDR2 SQIVND, per germline (reference sequence). V lost 6 bases, J lost 4 bases, and 4 bases stayed unmatched. The DNA for the CDR3 is TGTGCCAGTAGCAAACAGGGGGTCACTGAAGCTTTCTTT. Translating it yields CASSKQGVTEAFF.